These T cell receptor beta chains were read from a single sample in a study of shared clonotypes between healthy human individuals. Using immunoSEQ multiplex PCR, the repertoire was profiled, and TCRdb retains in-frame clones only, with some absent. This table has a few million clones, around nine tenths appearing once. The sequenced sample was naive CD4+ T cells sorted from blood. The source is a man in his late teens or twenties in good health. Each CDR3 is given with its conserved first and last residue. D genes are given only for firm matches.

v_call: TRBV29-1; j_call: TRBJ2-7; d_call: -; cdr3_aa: CSVESRSSASYEQYF
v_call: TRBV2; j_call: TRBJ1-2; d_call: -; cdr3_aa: CASTLTDNYGYTF
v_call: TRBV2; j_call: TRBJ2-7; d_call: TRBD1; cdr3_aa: CASSGQGTNYEQYF
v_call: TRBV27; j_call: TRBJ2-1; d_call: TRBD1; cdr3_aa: CASSRDRGLNEQFF
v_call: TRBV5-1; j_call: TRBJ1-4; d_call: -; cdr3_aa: CASSLSGASGEKLFF
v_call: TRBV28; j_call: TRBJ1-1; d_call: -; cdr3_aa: CASSLWDRNTEAFF
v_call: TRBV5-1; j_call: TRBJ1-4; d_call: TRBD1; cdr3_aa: CASSLGIGTVRNEKLFF
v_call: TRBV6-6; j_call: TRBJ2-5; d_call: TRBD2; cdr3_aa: CASSYSSSGGRETQYF
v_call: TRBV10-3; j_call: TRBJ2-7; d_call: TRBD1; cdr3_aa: CATLTTTGGKYEQYF
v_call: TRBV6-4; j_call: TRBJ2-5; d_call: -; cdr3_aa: CASSPGPGAAQYF
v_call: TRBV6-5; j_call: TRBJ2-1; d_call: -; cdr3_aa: CASTEGRGGEFF
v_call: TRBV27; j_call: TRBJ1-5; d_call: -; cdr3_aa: CASIPQGKPSNQPQHF
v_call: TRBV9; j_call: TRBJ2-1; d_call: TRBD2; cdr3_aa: CASSVGTSGGEQFF
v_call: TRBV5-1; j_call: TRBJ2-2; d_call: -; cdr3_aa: CASSFDGSTGELFF
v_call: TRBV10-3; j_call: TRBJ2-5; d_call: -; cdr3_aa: CAISDSGPETQYF
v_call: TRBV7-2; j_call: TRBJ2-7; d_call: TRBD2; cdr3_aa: CASSTTSGSVYEQYF
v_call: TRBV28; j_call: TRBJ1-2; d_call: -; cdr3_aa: CATNTNYGYTF
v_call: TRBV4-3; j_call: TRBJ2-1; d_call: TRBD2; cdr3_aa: CASSQDLSGRYNEQFF
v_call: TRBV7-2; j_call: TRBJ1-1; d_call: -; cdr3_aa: CASSTITGISTEAFF
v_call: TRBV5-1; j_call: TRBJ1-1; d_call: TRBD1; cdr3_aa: CASSSTGALHTEAFF
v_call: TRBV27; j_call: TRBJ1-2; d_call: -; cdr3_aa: CASSPQGNYGYTF
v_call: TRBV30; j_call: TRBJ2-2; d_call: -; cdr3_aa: CAWTRNARGGELFF
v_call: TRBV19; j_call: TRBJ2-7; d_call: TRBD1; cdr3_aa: CASSIGRDSFYEQYF
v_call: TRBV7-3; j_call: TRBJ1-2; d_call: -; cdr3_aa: CASSPTKQSGYTF
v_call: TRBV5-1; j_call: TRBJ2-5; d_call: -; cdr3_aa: CASSLGQETQYF
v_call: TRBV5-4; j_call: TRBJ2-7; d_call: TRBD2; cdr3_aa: CASSRSSGSMSREQYF
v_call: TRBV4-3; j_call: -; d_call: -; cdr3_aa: CASSQDRSGFYEQYF
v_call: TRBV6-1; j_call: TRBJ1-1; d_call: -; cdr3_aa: CASGVRFNTEAFF
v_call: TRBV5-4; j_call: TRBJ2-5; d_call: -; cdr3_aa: CASSSAREETQYF
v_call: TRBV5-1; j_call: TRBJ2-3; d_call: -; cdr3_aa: CASSLSGFGNTDTQYF
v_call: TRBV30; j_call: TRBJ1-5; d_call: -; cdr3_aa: CAWSSAIGYNQPQHF
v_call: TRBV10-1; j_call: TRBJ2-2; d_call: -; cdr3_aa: CASGGGSFGAGELFF
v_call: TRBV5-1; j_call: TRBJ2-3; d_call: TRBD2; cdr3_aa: CASRLAGVTDTQYF
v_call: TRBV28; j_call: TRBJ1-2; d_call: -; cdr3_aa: CASSLSSPAPQGYTF
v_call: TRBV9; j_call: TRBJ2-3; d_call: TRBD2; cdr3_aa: CASSVAGGGAPDTQYF
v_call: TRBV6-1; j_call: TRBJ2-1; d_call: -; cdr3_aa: CASSEAAGALGYNEQFF
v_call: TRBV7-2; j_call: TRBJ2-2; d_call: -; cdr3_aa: CASSLGSRDTGELFF
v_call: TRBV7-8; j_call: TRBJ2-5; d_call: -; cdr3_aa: CASSPGEAVSETQYF
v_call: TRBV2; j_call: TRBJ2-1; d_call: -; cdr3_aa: CARSDRPYNEQFF
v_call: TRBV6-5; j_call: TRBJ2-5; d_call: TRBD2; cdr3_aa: CATSGGAPETQYF